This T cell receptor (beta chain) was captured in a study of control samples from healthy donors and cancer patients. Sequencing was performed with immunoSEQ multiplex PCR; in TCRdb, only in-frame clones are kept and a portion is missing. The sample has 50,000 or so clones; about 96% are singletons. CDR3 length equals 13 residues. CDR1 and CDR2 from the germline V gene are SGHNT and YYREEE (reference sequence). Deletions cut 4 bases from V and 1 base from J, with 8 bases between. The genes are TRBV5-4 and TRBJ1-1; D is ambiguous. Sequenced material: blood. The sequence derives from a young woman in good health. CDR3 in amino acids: CASSIEENTEAFF. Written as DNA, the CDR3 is TGTGCCAGCAGCATCGAAGAGAACACTGAAGCTTTCTTT.